This T cell receptor (beta chain) comes out of a study of yellow fever vaccine responses in identical twins. Only one count was recorded for this clonotype. Its antigen is unknown. The CDR3 contains 14 residues. CDR1 SGHAT and CDR2 FQNNGV come from the germline V gene. V lost 5 bases, J lost 4 bases, and 13 bases lay in between. Study-wide points: Twins reportedly had a vaccine T cell response that seemed partly convergent, partly personalized.

One entry per CDR3 protein, called by TCRdb with MiXCR from the RT-PCR reads. The table lists roughly 270 distinct CDR3 sequences, under 80% of them singletons. The V and J genes are TRBV11-2 and TRBJ2-3, with a possible D match to TRBD1 (6 bases). This clonotype originated in a young woman who received the yellow fever vaccine. The source material was T cells from blood (PBMCs), unsorted or a sorted subset (not recorded which), sampled before or after yellow fever vaccination (not recorded which). The CDR3 region is CASSPSGGADTQYF. The CDR3 DNA sequence: TGTGCCAGCAGCCCCAGTGGGGGCGCAGATACGCAGTATTTT. The entire variable domain, with the rest obtained from reference TRBV11-2 and TRBJ2-3, is as follows: EAGVAQSPRYKIIEKRQSVAFWCNPISGHATLYWYQQILGQGPKLLIQFQNNGVVDDSQLPKDRFSAERLKGVDSTLKIQPAKLEDSAVYLCASSPSGGADTQYFGPGTRLTVL.